These 25 T cell receptor beta chains were all obtained from the same sample, sequenced in a study of radiation and T cells in renal cell carcinoma. As to time point: baseline pretreatment blood. The treatment here: 15 Gy SBRT to primary tumor, nephrectomy 4 weeks later. Using immunoSEQ multiplex PCR, the repertoire was profiled, and TCRdb retains in-frame clones only, with some absent. The sample shows tens of thousands of clones, about 79% of them seen only once. The specimen was blood, collected from a patient whose treatment included radiotherapy and nephrectomy. These receptors came from a man between 60 and 70 years old with renal cell carcinoma.

This sequence joins TRBV27 and TRBJ2-1; D not resolved. V shed 5 bases and J shed 4 bases, with 15 bases lying between them. The CDR3 length is 15 residues. The germline V gene has CDR1 MNHEY and CDR2 SMNVEV (reference sequence). The CDR3 bases are TGTGCCAGCAGTGGGTTAGCAACCGCATACAATGAGCAGTTCTTC. Translating it yields CASSGLATAYNEQFF.

This clone was recorded a few times. The CDR3 bases are TGTGCCAGCAGCCCCTCCGGACAGGGGGCAAACGAGCAGTACTTC. This encodes CASSPSGQGANEQYF. J is TRBJ2-7 and V is TRBV7-2, with 11 bases identical to TRBD1. The CDR3 length is 15 residues. V gave up 5 bases and J gave up 5 bases; unmatched junction bases: 8. Germline V CDR1 and CDR2: SGHTA, FQGNSA.

The sample holds a few counts of this clone. Other DNA sequences in this sample translate to the same CDR3. The genes are TRBV19 and TRBJ1-5; TRBD1 aligns across 8 bases. Germline V CDR1 and CDR2: LNHDA, SQIVND (reference sequence). J gave up 7 bases and V 4 bases, and 9 bases lay outside the gene matches. The CDR3 sequence is 15 residues long. The CDR3 sequence: CASSTPGQGTQPQHF. The CDR3, as DNA: TGTGCCAGTAGTACCCCAGGACAGGGCACCCAGCCCCAGCATTTT.

The chain carries TRBV7-8 and TRBJ2-1, with 7 bases fitting TRBD2. The CDR3 is 15 amino acids. Germline V gene lookup returns CDR1 SGHVS and CDR2 FQNEAQ. The V gene end was trimmed by 5 bases and the J gene end by 5 bases; junction bases not matched to a gene: 9. CDR3 residues: CASSPGGDGDNEQFF. In DNA form, the CDR3 reads TGTGCCAGCAGCCCTGGGGGGGACGGGGACAATGAGCAGTTCTTC.

The chain joins TRBV11-2 to TRBJ1-4; D possibly corresponds to TRBD1 (5 bases). CDR1 SGHAT and CDR2 FQNNGV come from the germline V gene. Trimming removed 6 bases from V and 7 bases from J, with 18 bases in between. The CDR3 extends over 15 amino acids. This CDR3 reads CASRVPGFGSEKLFF. The CDR3 DNA follows: TGTGCCAGCAGGGTCCCAGGGTTCGGAAGTGAAAAACTGTTTTTT.

This chain uses TRBV5-1 with TRBJ2-3; D unclear. This CDR3 has 14 amino acids. In germline, CDR1 is SGHRS, CDR2 YFSETQ. The V end lost 4 bases, the J end lost 0 bases, and 9 bases lay between the germline ends. The chain's CDR3 is CASSLPGSTDTQYF. Written as DNA, the CDR3 is TGCGCCAGCAGCCTCCCTGGGAGCACAGATACGCAGTATTTT.

V is TRBV6-1 and J is TRBJ1-2; a weak D match, TRBD1 (5 bases). CDR1 and CDR2 from the germline V gene are MNHNS and SASEGT. The CDR3 runs 18 residues. Trimming took 2 bases from V and 4 from J, leaving 23 bases between them. DNA for the CDR3: TGTGCCAGCAGTGAAAACCGGAATTCCTGGGACCGGGGCTATGGCTACACCTTC. Amino acids: CASSENRNSWDRGYGYTF.

The rearrangement links TRBV11-1 to TRBJ1-2, with 9 positions matching TRBD1. The CDR3 covers 14 residues. With 4 bases clipped from V and 6 bases from J, the junction kept 6 bases outside the gene matches. Germline V lookup: CDR1 SGHAT, CDR2 FQDESV (reference sequence). In nucleotides, the CDR3 is TGTGCCAGCAGCTCACAGGGGGCGTCTCATGGCTACACCTTC. Its protein product is CASSSQGASHGYTF.

The chain combines TRBV7-9 with TRBJ1-2; no clear D. Germline CDR1 and CDR2: SEHNR and FQNEAQ (reference sequence). This CDR3 comprises 17 residues. V was shortened by 6 bases and J by 0 bases, with 20 bases between the two germline ends. This CDR3 reads CASRPSLGNPPNYGYTF. In nucleotides, the CDR3 is TGTGCCAGCAGACCTTCTCTGGGTAATCCGCCTAACTATGGCTACACCTTC.

This clone was recorded only once. This rearrangement joins TRBV29-1 to TRBJ2-7, with a tentative D call TRBD1 (6 bases). Germline CDR1 is SQVTM and CDR2 is ANQGSEA. V lost 1 base to trimming and J lost 6 bases, with 19 bases between them. CDR3 length: 15 amino acids. Here the CDR3 reads CSVEGGQLPTREQYF. CDR3 in DNA: TGCAGCGTTGAAGGCGGACAGTTACCTACACGCGAGCAGTACTTC.

This chain links TRBV27 with TRBJ2-3, with D possibly matching TRBD2 (6 bases). Looked up from germline, CDR1 is MNHEY and CDR2 is SMNVEV (reference sequence). Trimming took off 7 bases at V and 9 bases at J, with 20 bases between the two ends. The CDR3 is 14 residues long. The CDR3 DNA reads TGTGCCAGCACAACGAGGGACTTACCTAGGACGCAGTATTTT. It specifies CASTTRDLPRTQYF.

This sequence joins TRBV15 and TRBJ1-1; D remains unclear. Between the trimmed V and J ends, which lost 0 bases and 9 bases, there was a span of 11 bases. CDR3 length: 13 residues. From germline, CDR1 is LNHNV and CDR2 YYDKDF (reference sequence). The CDR3 is CATSRDSAGKAFF. The CDR3 nucleotides read TGTGCCACCAGCAGAGATTCGGCGGGGAAAGCTTTCTTT.

The chain employs TRBV7-8 and TRBJ2-3; 11 nucleotides agree with TRBD2. Germline trimming cut 5 bases from V and 2 bases from J; bases unmatched to any gene: 9. The CDR3 has 17 residues. Germline assignment: CDR1 SGHVS and CDR2 FQNEAQ. In nucleotides, the CDR3 is TGTGCCAGCAGCCCGGGACTAGCGGCTTATTCCACAGATACGCAGTATTTT. This encodes CASSPGLAAYSTDTQYF.

The rearrangement links TRBV15 to TRBJ2-3; D call uncertain. The CDR3 contains 14 residues. The V end lost 0 bases, the J end lost 8 bases, and 12 bases lay between the germline ends. CDR1 LNHNV and CDR2 YYDKDF come from the germline V gene (reference sequence). The DNA of the CDR3 is TGTGCCACCAGCAGAGATTTGGGCTTAACTACGCAGTATTTT. Protein product: CATSRDLGLTTQYF. Supplemented by reference TRBV15 and TRBJ2-3, the full variable domain reads DAMVIQNPRYQVTQFGKPVTLSCSQTLNHNVMYWYQQKSSQAPKLLFHYYDKDFNNEADTPDNFQSRRPNTSFCFLDIRSPGLGDTAMYLCATSRDLGLTTQYFGPGTRLTVL.

V is TRBV2 and J is TRBJ2-5, with D tentatively TRBD1 or TRBD2 (5 bases each). The CDR3 covers 13 residues. Trimming removed 11 bases from V and 2 bases from J, with 15 bases in between. Germline CDR1 is SNHLY and CDR2 is FYNNEI. The CDR3 bases are TGTGCCGGATCCCGGGACCCTCAAGAGACCCAGTACTTC. This codes for CAGSRDPQETQYF.

This chain uses TRBV20-1 with TRBJ2-5; D is possibly TRBD1 (5 bases). The germline V gene encodes CDR1 DFQATT and CDR2 SNEGSKA (reference sequence). The CDR3 totals 11 residues. The CDR3 DNA follows: TGCAGCCCCCACAGGCAAGAGACCCAGTACTTC. It is translated as CSPHRQETQYF.

This rearrangement joins TRBV7-2 to TRBJ2-3, with 11 bases that match TRBD2. The CDR3 sequence is 17 residues long. V lost 4 bases to trimming and J lost 0 bases; unmatched junction nucleotides: 6. Germline-derived CDR1 and CDR2 are SGHTA and FQGNSA. The CDR3 sequence: CASSWTSGFTSTDTQYF. CDR3 bases: TGTGCCAGCAGCTGGACTAGCGGGTTTACTAGCACAGATACGCAGTATTTT. Full variable domain (rest looked up from reference TRBV7-2 and TRBJ2-3): GAGVSQSPSNKVTEKGKDVELRCDPISGHTALYWYRQSLGQGLEFLIYFQGNSAPDKSGLPSDRFSAERTGGSVSTLTIQRTQQEDSAVYLCASSWTSGFTSTDTQYFGPGTRLTVL.

This clone was recorded a few times. The CDR3 loop is CASMGPLNTEAFF. As DNA, the CDR3 is TGTGCCAGTATGGGTCCCTTGAACACTGAAGCTTTCTTT. V gene TRBV19 combines with J gene TRBJ1-1; D gene unclear. The CDR3 is 13 amino acids. Germline V lookup: CDR1 LNHDA, CDR2 SQIVND (reference sequence). Trimming took off 7 bases at V and 0 bases at J, with 9 bases between the two ends.

The V gene is TRBV5-4, the J gene TRBJ2-2; D remains unclear. V lost 4 bases and J lost 6, with 10 bases in between. CDR1 and CDR2 from the germline V gene are SGHNT and YYREEE (reference sequence). This CDR3 comprises 13 residues. The CDR3, as DNA: TGTGCCAGCAGCCGGGTAATAGCCGGGGAGCTGTTTTTT. Protein: CASSRVIAGELFF.

At least ten counts were recorded for this clone. The J gene is TRBJ2-1, the V gene TRBV11-2, with D tentatively TRBD2 (6 bases). The CDR3 totals 16 residues. V was pared by 5 bases and J by 4 bases, with 18 bases between. CDR1 SGHAT and CDR2 FQNNGV come from the germline V gene. In DNA form, the CDR3 reads TGTGCCAGCAGCGTAACCGGGACTTCGATTTACAATGAGCAGTTCTTC. This encodes CASSVTGTSIYNEQFF.

This chain uses TRBV7-9 with TRBJ1-3; TRBD1 might be the D (5 bases). With 5 bases removed from V and 0 bases from J, the gap between germline ends came to 17 bases. The germline V gene has CDR1 SEHNR and CDR2 FQNEAQ (reference sequence). This CDR3 comprises 17 residues. CDR3 nucleotide sequence: TGTGCCAGCAGCCCCAGGGAGGCCGGAAACTCTGGAAACACCATATATTTT. Translated, it gives CASSPREAGNSGNTIYF. The complete variable domain, with remaining parts taken from reference TRBV7-9 and TRBJ1-3, reads DTGVSQNPRHKITKRGQNVTFRCDPISEHNRLYWYRQTLGQGPEFLTYFQNEAQLEKSRLLSDRFSAERPKGSFSTLEIQRTEQGDSAMYLCASSPREAGNSGNTIYFGEGSWLTVV.

This chain uses TRBV6-4 with TRBJ2-1, with D possibly called TRBD1 or TRBD2 (5 bases each). The ends were cut back, 0 bases at V and 8 bases at J, with 8 bases in the middle. This CDR3 contains 13 residues. Germline CDR1 MRHNA, CDR2 SNTAGT. In DNA form, the CDR3 reads TGTGCCAGCAGTGACTCATTGGGGGATGAGCAGTTCTTC. It translates to CASSDSLGDEQFF.

This chain links TRBV2 with TRBJ1-6; 7 bases match TRBD1. The V and J ends lost 10 bases and 5 bases, in that order; junction bases with no gene match: 11. Germline values: CDR1 SNHLY, CDR2 FYNNEI. CDR3 size: 15 residues. The CDR3 here is CATLLGTADNSPLHF. As DNA, the CDR3 is TGTGCCACCCTCTTGGGGACAGCTGATAATTCACCCCTCCACTTT.

The V gene is TRBV25-1, the J gene TRBJ1-1, with D maybe TRBD1 (6 bases). The CDR3 has 13 amino acids. The germline V gene has CDR1 MGHDK and CDR2 SYGVNS. The V and J ends lost 5 bases and 3 bases respectively, with 10 bases between them. CDR3 region: CASSMTGDTEAFF. In DNA form, the CDR3 reads TGTGCCAGCAGTATGACAGGAGACACTGAAGCTTTCTTT.

The chain links TRBV2 to TRBJ2-7, with 7 positions matching TRBD1. V lost 8 bases, J lost 4 bases, and 11 bases stayed unmatched. Germline CDR1 SNHLY, CDR2 FYNNEI. This CDR3 is built from 14 residues. The CDR3 coding sequence is TGTGCCAGCGGCCAACGACAGGGACCGTACGAGCAGTACTTC. The encoded protein is CASGQRQGPYEQYF. The variable domain in full, with the rest retrieved from reference TRBV2 and TRBJ2-7, is EPEVTQTPSHQVTQMGQEVILRCVPISNHLYFYWYRQILGQKVEFLVSFYNNEISEKSEIFDDQFSVERPDGSNFTLKIRSTKLEDSAMYFCASGQRQGPYEQYFGPGTRLTVT.